A selection of T cell receptor beta chains follows, all from one sample in a study of Ad26.COV2.S vaccination and SARS-CoV-2 variants. TCRdb's table, derived via immunoSEQ multiplex PCR, lists solely in-frame clones and lacks some. Among fewer than 400,000 clones listed, less than 90% were seen once. Sample: peripheral blood, taken in a trial of Ad26.COV2.S vaccine versus placebo. The source of these receptors is a person aged 18-60 years who received the Ad26.COV2.S COVID-19 vaccine or a placebo. The CDR3 runs from the conserved cysteine through the conserved F or W. A D gene is named only where the DNA matches it firmly. For some rows the clone size is stated as once, few or many, or as a class when expanded; others skip it.

CDR3 protein | CDR3 DNA | clone size | J gene | V gene | D gene
CASSQDSKEAFF | TGTGCCAGCAGCCAAGATAGCAAGGAAGCTTTCTTT | NA | TRBJ1-1 | TRBV3-1/TRBV3-2 | NA
CASSTHRGSDTQYF | TGTGCCAGCAGTACCCACAGGGGTTCAGATACGCAGTATTTT | NA | TRBJ2-3 | TRBV6-5 | TRBD1
CASSLEERELGTGELFF | TGTGCCAGCAGCTTAGAGGAGAGGGAGTTGGGCACCGGGGAGCTGTTTTTT | NA | TRBJ2-2 | TRBV7-8 | NA
CASSLNRVGRGVFPYEQYF | TGTGCCAGCAGTCTAAACAGGGTTGGGCGGGGGGTCTTCCCCTACGAGCAGTACTTC | NA | TRBJ2-7 | TRBV27 | TRBD2
CASSRGSGYTF | TGTGCCAGCAGTAGGGGCTCTGGCTACACCTTC | NA | TRBJ1-2 | TRBV6-5 | NA
CASSIRANTGELFF | TGTGCCAGCAGTATACGGGCCAACACCGGGGAGCTGTTTTTT | NA | TRBJ2-2 | TRBV6-4 | NA
CASSEARGRTEAFF | TGTGCCAGCAGTGAAGCCCGGGGGCGAACTGAAGCTTTCTTT | once | TRBJ1-1 | TRBV2 | NA
CASSLGARLATGYTF | TGTGCCAGCAGCCTAGGGGCTCGACTAGCGACTGGCTACACCTTC | NA | TRBJ1-2 | TRBV11-2 | NA
CASSQGGIAFF | TGTGCCAGCAGCCAAGGGGGGATCGCTTTCTTT | once | TRBJ1-1 | TRBV3-1/TRBV3-2 | NA
CASSDPGGDGYTF | TGTGCCAGCAGCGACCCGGGCGGGGATGGCTACACCTTC | NA | TRBJ1-2 | TRBV6-5 | NA
CASSPVTGGTYEQYF | TGTGCCAGCTCACCCGTAACAGGGGGGACCTACGAGCAGTACTTC | NA | TRBJ2-7 | TRBV18 | TRBD1
CASTLVRSVSTF | TGTGCCAGCACCCTAGTGCGATCTGTATCCACCTTC | NA | TRBJ1-2 | TRBV5-8 | NA
CASTLRSGARQETQYF | TGTGCCAGCACGTTAAGAAGCGGGGCGCGGCAAGAGACCCAGTACTTC | NA | TRBJ2-5 | TRBV7-8 | TRBD2
CASSESVTELSPRYNEQFF | TGCGCCAGCAGTGAGTCGGTGACAGAACTATCACCCAGGTACAATGAGCAGTTCTTC | NA | TRBJ2-1 | TRBV10-1 | NA
CASSYRGQSTEAFF | TGTGCCAGCAGTTACAGGGGACAGAGCACTGAAGCTTTCTTT | NA | TRBJ1-1 | TRBV6-5 | TRBD1
CASSLSPPGQGAEDEQYF | TGTGCCAGCAGCTTATCCCCCCCGGGACAGGGGGCGGAGGACGAGCAGTACTTC | NA | TRBJ2-7 | TRBV7-9 | TRBD1
CASSGQGDQPQHF | TGTGCCAGCAGCGGTCAGGGGGATCAGCCCCAGCATTTT | once | TRBJ1-5 | TRBV7-2 | TRBD1
CASSNRLGPEAFF | TGCGCCAGCAGCAACAGATTGGGTCCTGAAGCTTTCTTT | NA | TRBJ1-1 | TRBV5-1 | NA
CASSWTGDQAFF | TGCGCCAGCAGCTGGACAGGGGATCAAGCTTTCTTT | NA | TRBJ1-1 | TRBV5-1 | TRBD1
CASSLGGLSYNEQFF | TGCGCCAGCAGCTTGGGGGGCCTCTCCTACAATGAGCAGTTCTTC | NA | TRBJ2-1 | TRBV5-1 | NA
CASSLAGQGPGELFF | TGTGCCAGCAGCTTGGCAGGACAGGGTCCCGGGGAGCTGTTTTTT | NA | TRBJ2-2 | TRBV5-6 | TRBD1
CASSGTGYGYTF | TGTGCCAGCAGCGGAACAGGGTATGGCTACACCTTC | once | TRBJ1-2 | TRBV5-6 | NA
CASSPGGPSRRAQYF | TGTGCCAGCAGCCCCGGGGGGCCCTCCCGAAGGGCCCAGTACTTC | NA | TRBJ2-5 | TRBV11-2 | NA
CASSVSPAKGGEQYF | TGCGCCAGCAGCGTCTCTCCGGCAAAGGGGGGCGAGCAGTACTTC | NA | TRBJ2-7 | TRBV5-1 | NA